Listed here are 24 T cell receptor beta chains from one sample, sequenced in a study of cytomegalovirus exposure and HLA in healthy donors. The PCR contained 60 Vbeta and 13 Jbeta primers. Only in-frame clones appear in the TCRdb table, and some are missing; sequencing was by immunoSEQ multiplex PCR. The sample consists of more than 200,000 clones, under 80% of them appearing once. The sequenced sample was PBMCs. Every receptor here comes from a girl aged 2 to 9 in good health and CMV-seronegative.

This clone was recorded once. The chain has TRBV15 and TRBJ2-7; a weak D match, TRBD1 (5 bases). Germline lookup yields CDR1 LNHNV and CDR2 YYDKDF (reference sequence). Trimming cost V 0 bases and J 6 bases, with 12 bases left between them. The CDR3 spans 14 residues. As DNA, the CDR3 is TGTGCCACCAGCAGAGACGGAACAGGCGCCGAGCAGTACTTC. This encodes CATSRDGTGAEQYF.

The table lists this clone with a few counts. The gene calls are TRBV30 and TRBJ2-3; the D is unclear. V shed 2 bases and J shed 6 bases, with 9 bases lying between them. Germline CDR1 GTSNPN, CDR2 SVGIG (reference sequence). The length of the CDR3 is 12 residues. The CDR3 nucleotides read TGTGCCTGGAGTTATAAGAGGGATACGCAGTATTTT. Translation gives CAWSYKRDTQYF.

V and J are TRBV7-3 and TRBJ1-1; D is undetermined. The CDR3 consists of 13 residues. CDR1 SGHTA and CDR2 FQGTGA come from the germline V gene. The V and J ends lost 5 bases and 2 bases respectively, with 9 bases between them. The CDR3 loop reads CASSLKINTEAFF. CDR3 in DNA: TGTGCCAGCAGCCTAAAAATAAACACTGAAGCTTTCTTT.

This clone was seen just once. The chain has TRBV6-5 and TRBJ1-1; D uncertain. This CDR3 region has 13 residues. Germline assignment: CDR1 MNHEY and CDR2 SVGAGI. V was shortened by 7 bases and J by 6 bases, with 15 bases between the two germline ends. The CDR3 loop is CASTGETNAEAFF. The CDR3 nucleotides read TGTGCCAGCACCGGAGAAACAAATGCTGAAGCTTTCTTT.

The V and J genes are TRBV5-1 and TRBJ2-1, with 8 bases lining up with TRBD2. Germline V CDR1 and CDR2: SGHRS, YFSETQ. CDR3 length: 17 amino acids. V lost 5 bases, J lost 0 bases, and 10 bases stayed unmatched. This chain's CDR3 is CASRPELAGSSYNEQFF. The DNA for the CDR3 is TGCGCCAGCAGGCCTGAATTAGCGGGGAGCTCCTACAATGAGCAGTTCTTC.

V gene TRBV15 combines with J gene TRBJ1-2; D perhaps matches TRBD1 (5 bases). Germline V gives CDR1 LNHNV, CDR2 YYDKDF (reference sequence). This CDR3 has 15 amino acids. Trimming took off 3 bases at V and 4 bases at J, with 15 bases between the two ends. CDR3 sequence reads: CATSRGLGLSYGYTF. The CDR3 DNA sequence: TGTGCCACCAGCAGGGGACTAGGACTGAGCTATGGCTACACCTTC.

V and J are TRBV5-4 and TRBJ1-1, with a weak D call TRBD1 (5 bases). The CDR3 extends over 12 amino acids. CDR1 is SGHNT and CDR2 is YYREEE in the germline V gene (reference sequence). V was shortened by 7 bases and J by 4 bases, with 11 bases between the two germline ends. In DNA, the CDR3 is TGTGCCAGCTTTTCCGGGGGCACTGAAGCTTTCTTT. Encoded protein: CASFSGGTEAFF.

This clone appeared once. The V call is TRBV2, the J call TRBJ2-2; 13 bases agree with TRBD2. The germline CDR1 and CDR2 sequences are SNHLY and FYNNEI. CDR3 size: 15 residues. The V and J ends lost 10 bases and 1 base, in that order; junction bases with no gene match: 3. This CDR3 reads CATGLAGENTGELFF. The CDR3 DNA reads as TGTGCCACCGGACTAGCGGGAGAGAACACCGGGGAGCTGTTTTTT.

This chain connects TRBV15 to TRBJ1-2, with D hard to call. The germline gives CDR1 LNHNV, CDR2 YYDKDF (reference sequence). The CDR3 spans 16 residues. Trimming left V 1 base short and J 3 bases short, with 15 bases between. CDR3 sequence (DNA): TGTGCCACCAGCAGAGTGGGTAGGGAGAGAGACTATGGCTACACCTTC. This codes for CATSRVGRERDYGYTF.

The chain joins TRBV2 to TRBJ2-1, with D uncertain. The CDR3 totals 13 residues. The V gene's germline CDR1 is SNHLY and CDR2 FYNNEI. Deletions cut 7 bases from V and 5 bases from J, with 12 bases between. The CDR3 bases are TGTGCCAGCAAGTCCCGACGGGACAATGAGCAGTTCTTC. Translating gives CASKSRRDNEQFF.

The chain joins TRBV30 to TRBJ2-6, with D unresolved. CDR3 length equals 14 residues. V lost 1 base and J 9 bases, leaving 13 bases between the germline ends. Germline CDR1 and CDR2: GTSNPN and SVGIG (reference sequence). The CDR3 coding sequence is TGTGCCTGGAGTGGCCCCGGGTCTCGCAACGTCCTGACTTTC. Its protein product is CAWSGPGSRNVLTF. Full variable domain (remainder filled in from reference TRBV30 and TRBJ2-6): SQTIHQWPATLVQPVGSPLSLECTVEGTSNPNLYWYRQAAGRGLQLLFYSVGIGQISSEVPQNLSASRPQDRQFILSSKKLLLSDSGFYLCAWSGPGSRNVLTFGAGSRLTVL.

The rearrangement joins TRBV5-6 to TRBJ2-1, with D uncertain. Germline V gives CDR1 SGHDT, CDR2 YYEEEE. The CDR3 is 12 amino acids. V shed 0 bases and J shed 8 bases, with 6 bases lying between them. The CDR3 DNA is TGTGCCAGCAGCTTGGATGCAGATGAGCAGTTCTTC. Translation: CASSLDADEQFF.

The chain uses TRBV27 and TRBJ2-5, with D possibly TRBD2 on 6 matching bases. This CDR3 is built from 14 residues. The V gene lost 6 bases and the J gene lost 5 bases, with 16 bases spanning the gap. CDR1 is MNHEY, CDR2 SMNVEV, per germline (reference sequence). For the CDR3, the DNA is TGTGCCAGCAGGATTGGCGGGGTAGTGGAGACCCAGTACTTC. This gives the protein CASRIGGVVETQYF.

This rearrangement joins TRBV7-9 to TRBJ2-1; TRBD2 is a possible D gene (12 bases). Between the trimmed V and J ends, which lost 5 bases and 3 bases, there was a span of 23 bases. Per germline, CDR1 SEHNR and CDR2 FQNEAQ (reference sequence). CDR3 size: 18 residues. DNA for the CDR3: TGTGCCAGCAGCGGGGGACAGGGGGGACTAGCGGGCTACAATGAGCAGTTCTTC. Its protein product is CASSGGQGGLAGYNEQFF. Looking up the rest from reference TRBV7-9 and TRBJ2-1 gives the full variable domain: DTGVSQNPRHKITKRGQNVTFRCDPISEHNRLYWYRQTLGQGPEFLTYFQNEAQLEKSRLLSDRFSAERPKGSFSTLEIQRTEQGDSAMYLCASSGGQGGLAGYNEQFFGPGTRLTVL.

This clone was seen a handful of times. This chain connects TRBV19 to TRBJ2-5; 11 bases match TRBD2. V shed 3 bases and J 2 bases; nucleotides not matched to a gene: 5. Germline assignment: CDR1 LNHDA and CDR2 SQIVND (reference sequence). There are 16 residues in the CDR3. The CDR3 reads CASSIGLAGLQETQYF. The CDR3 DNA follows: TGTGCCAGTAGTATCGGACTAGCGGGCCTACAAGAGACCCAGTACTTC.

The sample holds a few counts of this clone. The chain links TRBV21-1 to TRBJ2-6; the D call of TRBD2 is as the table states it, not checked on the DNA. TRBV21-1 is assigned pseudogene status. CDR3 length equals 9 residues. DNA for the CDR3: TGTGCCAGCAGCCTGGTCCTGACTTTC. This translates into CASSLVLTF.

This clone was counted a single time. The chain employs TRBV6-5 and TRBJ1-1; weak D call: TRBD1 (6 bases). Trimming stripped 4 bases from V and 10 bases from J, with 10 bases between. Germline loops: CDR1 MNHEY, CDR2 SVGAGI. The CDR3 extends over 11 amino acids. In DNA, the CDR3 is TGTGCCAGCAGTTCAGGGGTCGGAGCTTTCTTT. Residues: CASSSGVGAFF.

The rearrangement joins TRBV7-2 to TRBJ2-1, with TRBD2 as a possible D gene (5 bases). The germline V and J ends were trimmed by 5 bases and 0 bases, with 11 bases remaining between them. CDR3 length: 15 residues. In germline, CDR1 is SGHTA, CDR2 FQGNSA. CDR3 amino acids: CASSPSRSSYNEQFF. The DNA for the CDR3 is TGTGCCAGCAGCCCTAGCCGTAGCTCCTACAATGAGCAGTTCTTC.

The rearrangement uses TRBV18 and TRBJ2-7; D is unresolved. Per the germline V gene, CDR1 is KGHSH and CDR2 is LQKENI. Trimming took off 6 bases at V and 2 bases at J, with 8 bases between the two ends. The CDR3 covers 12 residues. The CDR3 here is CASSRPPYEQYF. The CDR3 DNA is TGTGCCAGCTCGCGTCCACCCTACGAGCAGTACTTC.

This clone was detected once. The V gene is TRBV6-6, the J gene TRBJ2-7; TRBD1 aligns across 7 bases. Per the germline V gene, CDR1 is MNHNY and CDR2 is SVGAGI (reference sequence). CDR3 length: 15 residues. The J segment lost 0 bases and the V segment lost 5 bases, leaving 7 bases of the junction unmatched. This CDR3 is CASSGPGTDSYEQYF. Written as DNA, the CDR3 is TGTGCCAGCAGTGGACCCGGGACAGACTCCTACGAGCAGTACTTC.

The CDR3 DNA follows: TGTGCCAGCAGCAGTGGGACATTCGCCAAAAACATTCAGTACTTC. Its protein is CASSSGTFAKNIQYF. V is TRBV21-1 and J is TRBJ2-4; the D call TRBD1 from the table was never checked on the DNA. TRBV21-1 is a pseudogene. The CDR3 is made up of 15 amino acids.

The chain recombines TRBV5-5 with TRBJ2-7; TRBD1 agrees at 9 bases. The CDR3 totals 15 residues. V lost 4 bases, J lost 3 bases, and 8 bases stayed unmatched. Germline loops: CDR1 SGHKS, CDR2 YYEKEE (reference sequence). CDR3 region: CASSGGTGTLYEQYF. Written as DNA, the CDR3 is TGTGCCAGCAGCGGGGGGACAGGGACCCTCTACGAGCAGTACTTC.

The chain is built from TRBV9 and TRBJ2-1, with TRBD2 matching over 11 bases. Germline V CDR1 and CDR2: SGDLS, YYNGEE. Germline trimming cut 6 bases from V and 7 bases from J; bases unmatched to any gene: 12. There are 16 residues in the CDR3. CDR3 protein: CASTLLSSGRFNEQFF. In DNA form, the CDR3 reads TGTGCCAGCACCCTCCTCTCTAGCGGGAGGTTTAATGAGCAGTTCTTC. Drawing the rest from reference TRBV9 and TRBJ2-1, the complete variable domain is DSGVTQTPKHLITATGQRVTLRCSPRSGDLSVYWYQQSLDQGLQFLIQYYNGEERAKGNILERFSAQQFPDLHSELNLSSLELGDSALYFCASTLLSSGRFNEQFFGPGTRLTVL.

CDR3 protein: CASSSGPYGGYGYTF. DNA for the CDR3: TGTGCCAGCAGCTCTGGACCTTACGGGGGCTATGGCTACACCTTC. J is TRBJ1-2 and V is TRBV6-5; D is possibly TRBD1 (5 bases). The CDR3 is 15 residues long. With 6 bases removed from V and 4 bases from J, the gap between germline ends came to 18 bases. Germline CDR1 MNHEY, CDR2 SVGAGI.